The T cell receptor (beta chain) under discussion was sequenced for a study of beta chain features in type 1 diabetes. The study, taken as a whole, reports: All four CD4+ subsets from Type 1 diabetes patients carried moderately but significantly shorter TCRB CDR3s.

The authors reverse transcribed all of the isolated RNA, so sequencing captured expressed TCRB transcripts. TCRdb's copy holds only in-frame clones and misses some; the assay was immunoSEQ multiplex PCR. The table shows about 260,000 clones, with roughly 21% occurring only once. CDR1 is DFQATT and CDR2 is SNEGSKA in the germline V gene (reference sequence). The CDR3 is 11 residues long. V lost 6 bases, J lost 1 base, and 6 bases lay in between. On this clone: Its antigen is undetermined.

Sequenced material: naive CD4+ T cells from blood. This TCR came from a middle-aged woman with type 1 diabetes. The chain is built from TRBV20-1 and TRBJ1-1; unclear D gene. This CDR3 is CSAMWNTEAFF. The CDR3 DNA reads as TGCAGTGCCATGTGGAACACTGAAGCTTTCTTT.